Presented here are 27 T cell receptor beta chains from one specimen sequenced in a study of CD8+ T cells in alopecia areata. The authors extracted RNA and reverse transcribed it into cDNA as the sequencing template. Some clones are missing from TCRdb's copy, which holds only in-frame ones; the method was immunoSEQ multiplex PCR. The sample comprises 200,000 to 250,000 clones, 66% of which are singletons, and more than 1% rests with the top ten. This sample's treatment: oral pan-JAK inhibitor, 5-10 mg twice daily. The sequencing here drew on CD4+ T cells sorted from blood, taken between weeks 43 and 45, from a patient treated with tofacitinib. The receptors were sampled from a human donor with alopecia areata.

V and J are TRBV19 and TRBJ1-1, with 8 bases fitting TRBD1. Trimming took 8 bases from V and 5 from J; bases not matched to a gene: 16. Germline CDR1 reads LNHDA; CDR2 reads SQIVND (reference sequence). This CDR3 is built from 16 residues. The CDR3 DNA reads as TGTGCCAGTCGTCACGGACAGGGCGGGCGAGGGACTGAAGCTTTCTTT. This translates into CASRHGQGGRGTEAFF.

The chain carries TRBV5-8 and TRBJ2-7; D perhaps matches TRBD2 (5 bases). Trimming shortened V by 5 bases and J by 3 bases, and 9 bases separated the two germline ends. The CDR3 runs to 12 residues. Per germline, CDR1 SGHTS and CDR2 YDEGEE. The CDR3 reads CASREALYEQYF. DNA for the CDR3: TGTGCCAGCAGGGAGGCCCTCTACGAGCAGTACTTC. The whole variable domain, remainder taken from reference TRBV5-8 and TRBJ2-7, is EAGVTQSPTHLIKTRGQQATLRCSPISGHTSVYWYQQALGLGLQFLLWYDEGEERNRGNFPPRFSGRQFPNYSSELNVNALELEDSALYLCASREALYEQYFGPGTRLTVT.

The chain employs TRBV29-1 and TRBJ1-1, with D uncertain. The CDR3 contains 13 residues. Germline V gene lookup returns CDR1 SQVTM and CDR2 ANQGSEA. Trimming cost V 2 bases and J 8 bases, with 15 bases left between them. The CDR3 nucleotides are TGCAGCGTTGAAAGCTTCTTTGGCACAGAAGCTTTCTTT. Translating gives CSVESFFGTEAFF.

This chain uses TRBV30 with TRBJ2-7; 7 bases align to TRBD1. Germline CDR1 is GTSNPN and CDR2 is SVGIG (reference sequence). With 2 bases clipped from V and 0 bases from J, the junction kept 4 bases outside the gene matches. The CDR3 is made up of 14 amino acids. This chain's CDR3 is CAWSPQGSSYEQYF. CDR3 DNA: TGTGCCTGGAGTCCACAGGGGAGCTCCTACGAGCAGTACTTC. Filled out from reference TRBV30 and TRBJ2-7, the complete variable domain reads SQTIHQWPATLVQPVGSPLSLECTVEGTSNPNLYWYRQAAGRGLQLLFYSVGIGQISSEVPQNLSASRPQDRQFILSSKKLLLSDSGFYLCAWSPQGSSYEQYFGPGTRLTVT.

The chain employs TRBV5-1 and TRBJ2-5, with 12 positions matching TRBD2. Per germline, CDR1 SGHRS and CDR2 YFSETQ. CDR3 length: 16 amino acids. The J segment lost 2 bases and the V segment lost 4 bases, leaving 6 bases of the junction unmatched. CDR3 region: CASSEQTSGGQETQYF. In DNA, the CDR3 is TGCGCCAGCAGCGAACAGACTAGCGGGGGACAAGAGACCCAGTACTTC.

Regarding this clone: Other DNA sequences in this specimen translate into the identical CDR3. J is TRBJ2-1 and V is TRBV9; D is unresolved. CDR3 length: 11 residues. Trimming removed 2 bases from V and 5 bases from J, with 2 bases in between. Germline values: CDR1 SGDLS, CDR2 YYNGEE. CDR3 loop: CASSVDNEQFF. In DNA form, the CDR3 reads TGTGCCAGCAGCGTGGACAATGAGCAGTTCTTC.

The chain links TRBV7-2 to TRBJ2-5; TRBD1 is a possible D gene (6 bases). The CDR3 runs to 15 residues. V lost 3 bases, J lost 4 bases, and 15 bases lay in between. CDR1 is SGHTA, CDR2 FQGNSA, per germline. The DNA of the CDR3 is TGTGCCAGCAGCTTCTCAGGGGATATGAGAGAGACCCAGTACTTC. This translates into CASSFSGDMRETQYF.

A note on this clone: Other DNA sequences in this specimen translate into the identical CDR3. The rearrangement links TRBV30 to TRBJ1-1, with 7 bases identical to TRBD1. This CDR3 is built from 13 residues. V lost 4 bases and J lost 1; bases outside the gene matches: 3. The germline V gene has CDR1 GTSNPN and CDR2 SVGIG (reference sequence). The CDR3 region is CAWNGQENTEAFF. The CDR3 nucleotides read TGTGCCTGGAACGGACAGGAGAACACTGAAGCTTTCTTT.

This chain uses TRBV7-2 with TRBJ2-7, with 8 bases fitting TRBD2. The CDR3 length is 13 residues. Germline CDR1 reads SGHTA; CDR2 reads FQGNSA. Trimming cost V 4 bases and J 3 bases; bases outside gene matches: 2. The CDR3 bases are TGTGCCAGCAGCTGGACTAGCATCTACGAGCAGTACTTC. This gives the protein CASSWTSIYEQYF.

The V gene is TRBV7-8, the J gene TRBJ1-4; TRBD1 agrees at 8 bases. This CDR3 is 14 amino acids long. CDR1 is SGHVS and CDR2 is FQNEAQ in the germline V gene. V dropped 7 bases and J dropped 3; count of bases not matched to a gene: 4. The CDR3 DNA follows: TGTGCCAGCACCCGGACAGGGCCTAATGAAAAACTGTTTTTT. Translated: CASTRTGPNEKLFF.

This clone came up a few times. One end of the junction fails to match germline, which may point to a read error. The rearrangement joins TRBV5-4 to TRBJ1-2; D not certain. The CDR3 is 15 residues long. Germline V lookup: CDR1 SGHNT, CDR2 YYREEE (reference sequence). CDR3 nucleotide sequence: TGCGCCAGCAGCTCAACGAGACATTCTAACTATGGCTACACCTTC. Translated, it gives CASSSTRHSNYGYTF.

The chain links TRBV7-2 to TRBJ1-1; 9 positions agree with TRBD1. This CDR3 region has 15 residues. V lost 5 bases and J lost 5; bases outside the gene matches: 9. Germline values: CDR1 SGHTA, CDR2 FQGNSA. Here the CDR3 reads CASSPRTGARTEAFF. CDR3 bases: TGTGCCAGCAGCCCCAGGACAGGGGCGAGAACTGAAGCTTTCTTT.

The V call is TRBV29-1, the J call TRBJ1-1, with D uncertain. Germline assignment: CDR1 SQVTM and CDR2 ANQGSEA. The CDR3 is 11 residues long. The ends were cut back, 6 bases at V and 7 bases at J, with 12 bases in the middle. CDR3: CSVRSLGEAFF. In DNA form, the CDR3 reads TGCAGCGTGAGATCCCTCGGTGAAGCTTTCTTT.

The chain couples TRBV29-1 to TRBJ1-1; no reliable D call. The CDR3 loop spans 13 amino acids. The germline CDR1 and CDR2 sequences are SQVTM and ANQGSEA. The ends were cut back, 2 bases at V and 3 bases at J, with 10 bases in the middle. CDR3 amino acids: CSVEFGVYTEAFF. The CDR3, as DNA: TGCAGCGTTGAATTCGGGGTCTACACTGAAGCTTTCTTT.

As regards this clone: This sample includes further DNA sequences coding for the same CDR3. Here the CDR3 reads CAWSTNYEQYF. The CDR3 DNA sequence: TGTGCCTGGAGTACCAACTACGAGCAGTACTTC. This chain uses TRBV30 with TRBJ2-7, with D uncertain. Trimming took off 2 bases at V and 3 bases at J, with 5 bases between the two ends. This CDR3 has 11 amino acids. Germline values: CDR1 GTSNPN, CDR2 SVGIG (reference sequence).

In its sample, this clone was seen once. The chain combines TRBV13 with TRBJ1-6; 7 bases fit TRBD1. Germline-derived CDR1 and CDR2 are PRHDT and FYEKMQ (reference sequence). The CDR3 is 15 amino acids. Losses at the gene ends were 5 bases for V and 5 bases for J; bases not matched to a gene: 6. The CDR3 here is CASSPPGTDNSPLHF. CDR3 coding DNA: TGTGCCAGCAGCCCCCCAGGGACAGATAATTCACCCCTCCACTTT.

V and J are TRBV2 and TRBJ2-1, with a weak D call TRBD2 (5 bases). V gave up 6 bases and J gave up 9 bases, with 12 bases separating them. The CDR3 sequence is 12 residues long. The germline CDR1 and CDR2 sequences are SNHLY and FYNNEI. The CDR3 DNA is TGTGCCAGCAGCCCGGGGTTTCGTGAGCAGTTCTTC. Residues: CASSPGFREQFF.

The J gene is TRBJ2-7, the V gene TRBV7-2; D call uncertain. CDR3 length: 11 amino acids. V dropped 5 bases and J dropped 2 bases, with 4 bases sitting between them. The V gene's germline CDR1 is SGHTA and CDR2 FQGNSA. The CDR3 protein is CASSDTYEQYF. CDR3 coding DNA: TGTGCCAGCAGCGATACCTACGAGCAGTACTTC. The full variable domain, rest sourced from reference TRBV7-2 and TRBJ2-7, is GAGVSQSPSNKVTEKGKDVELRCDPISGHTALYWYRQSLGQGLEFLIYFQGNSAPDKSGLPSDRFSAERTGGSVSTLTIQRTQQEDSAVYLCASSDTYEQYFGPGTRLTVT.

This clone has just one count. Other DNA sequences in the sample encode the same CDR3. The gene calls are TRBV29-1 and TRBJ2-7; 9 bases line up with TRBD1. Germline-derived CDR1 and CDR2 are SQVTM and ANQGSEA. With 6 bases clipped from V and 3 bases from J, the junction kept 6 bases outside the gene matches. The CDR3 loop spans 13 amino acids. CDR3 protein: CSVEGQGLYEQYF. Written as DNA, the CDR3 is TGCAGCGTCGAGGGACAGGGTCTCTACGAGCAGTACTTC.

The chain joins TRBV7-2 to TRBJ1-6; D is unclear. The ends were cut back, 0 bases at V and 11 bases at J, with 17 bases in the middle. The CDR3 loop spans 16 amino acids. Germline loops: CDR1 SGHTA, CDR2 FQGNSA. For the CDR3, the DNA is TGTGCCAGCAGCTTAGCGCTTTCGGTGGATGGGACACCCCTCCACTTT. Translating gives CASSLALSVDGTPLHF.

The V gene is TRBV6-1, the J gene TRBJ2-1; D perhaps matches TRBD2 (6 bases). Looked up from germline, CDR1 is MNHNS and CDR2 is SASEGT. The CDR3 is 16 residues long. V was pared by 2 bases and J by 4 bases, with 15 bases between. CDR3 sequence: CASSERRLVPYNEQFF. CDR3 DNA: TGTGCCAGCAGTGAACGGCGACTAGTTCCATACAATGAGCAGTTCTTC.

The rearrangement links TRBV28 to TRBJ1-1; 7 positions match TRBD1. CDR3 length: 15 residues. V lost 5 bases and J lost 7; bases outside the gene matches: 13. Germline V lookup: CDR1 MDHEN, CDR2 SYDVKM. The CDR3 sequence: CASSLGAGGVFEAFF. Here the CDR3 DNA reads TGTGCCAGCAGTCTAGGGGCAGGGGGAGTTTTTGAAGCTTTCTTT.

This clone was seen just once. CDR3 loop: CASSNIGQANTEAFF. CDR3 nucleotides: TGTGCCAGCAGTAACATTGGACAGGCGAACACTGAAGCTTTCTTT. The V call is TRBV6-1, the J call TRBJ1-1; TRBD1 matches at 7 bases. The CDR3 is 15 residues long. CDR1 and CDR2 (germline): MNHNS, SASEGT. Losses at the gene ends were 5 bases for V and 1 base for J; bases not matched to a gene: 7.

The CDR3 loop reads CASSSGPGYGYTF. Written as DNA, the CDR3 is TGTGCCAGCAGTTCCGGTCCTGGCTATGGCTACACCTTC. V gene TRBV27 combines with J gene TRBJ1-2; D is undetermined. Germline V lookup: CDR1 MNHEY, CDR2 SMNVEV (reference sequence). V gave up 4 bases and J gave up 4 bases, with 10 bases separating them. The CDR3 is 13 residues long.

The V and J genes are TRBV30 and TRBJ1-4; D may be TRBD1 (6 bases). Trimming took 3 bases from V and 4 from J, leaving 15 bases between them. The V gene's germline CDR1 is GTSNPN and CDR2 SVGIG (reference sequence). The CDR3 loop spans 15 amino acids. CDR3 bases: TGTGCCTGGAGCCCCCCGGGGGCCAATAATGAAAAACTGTTTTTT. Amino acids: CAWSPPGANNEKLFF.

This clone has a handful of counts. V usage is TRBV7-8 and J usage is TRBJ1-6; D gene ambiguous. CDR1 is SGHVS and CDR2 is FQNEAQ in the germline V gene. V was shortened by 5 bases and J by 10 bases, with 9 bases between the two germline ends. This CDR3 is 12 amino acids long. As DNA, the CDR3 is TGTGCCAGCAGCCCACCGTTCTCACCCCTCCACTTT. It encodes CASSPPFSPLHF.

Worth noting for this clone: The same CDR3 also results from other DNA sequences found in this sample. The chain has TRBV30 and TRBJ2-6; D is perhaps TRBD1 or TRBD2 (5 bases each). V gave up 5 bases and J gave up 1 base, with 6 bases separating them. The V gene's germline CDR1 is GTSNPN and CDR2 SVGIG (reference sequence). CDR3 size: 13 residues. CDR3 nucleotide sequence: TGTGCCTGGGGGGGATCTGGGGCCAACGTCCTGACTTTC. This encodes CAWGGSGANVLTF.